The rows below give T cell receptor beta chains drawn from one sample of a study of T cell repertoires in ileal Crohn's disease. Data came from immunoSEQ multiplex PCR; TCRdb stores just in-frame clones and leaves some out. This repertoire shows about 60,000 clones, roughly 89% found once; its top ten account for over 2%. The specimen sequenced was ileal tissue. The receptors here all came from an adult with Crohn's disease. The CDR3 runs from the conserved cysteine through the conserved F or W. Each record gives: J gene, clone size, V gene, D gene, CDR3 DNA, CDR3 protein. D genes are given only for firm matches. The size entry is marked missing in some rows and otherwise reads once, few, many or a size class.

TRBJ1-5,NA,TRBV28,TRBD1,TGTGCCAGCAGTTTTGTGATTACAGGGGATCAGCCCCAGCATTTT,CASSFVITGDQPQHF
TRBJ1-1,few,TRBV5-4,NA,TGTGCCAGCAGCTTGCAGGGGAACACTGAAGCTTTCTTT,CASSLQGNTEAFF
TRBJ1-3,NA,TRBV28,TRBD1,TGTGCCAGCAGTTCAGAAGGGACAGGGGACATCAACACCATATATTTT,CASSSEGTGDINTIYF
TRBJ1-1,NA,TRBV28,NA,TGTGCCAGCAGGGCCGGGAGCCTGGACGAAGCTTTCTTT,CASRAGSLDEAFF
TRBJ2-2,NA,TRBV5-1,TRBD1,TGCGCCAGTTCATTCCGGGACAGCAACACCGGGGAGCTGTTTTTT,CASSFRDSNTGELFF
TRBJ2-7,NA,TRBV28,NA,TGTGCCAGCAGTTTAATTGGCGGCGAGCAGTACTTC,CASSLIGGEQYF
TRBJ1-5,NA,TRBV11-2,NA,TGTGCCAGCAGCTTACGGGGGTTTGGTCGGCCCCAGCATTTT,CASSLRGFGRPQHF
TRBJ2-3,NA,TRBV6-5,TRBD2,TGTGCCAGCAGAACCCTAGCGGGAGTGGATACGCAGTATTTT,CASRTLAGVDTQYF
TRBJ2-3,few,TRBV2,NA,TGTGCCAGCAGAGACACTAGCACAGATACGCAGTATTTT,CASRDTSTDTQYF
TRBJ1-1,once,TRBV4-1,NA,TGCGCCAGCAGCCAAGATGGGGGGGTAACTGAAGCTTTCTTT,CASSQDGGVTEAFF
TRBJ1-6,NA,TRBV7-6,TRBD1,TGTGCCAGCAGCTTAAAGACAGGGGTTTCACCCCTCCACTTT,CASSLKTGVSPLHF
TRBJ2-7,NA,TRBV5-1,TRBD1,TGCGCCAGCAGTCCCTGGTCACACGACAGGGGGCAGCGCCTCAGCTACGAGCAGTACTTC,CASSPWSHDRGQRLSYEQYF
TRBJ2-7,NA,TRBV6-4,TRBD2,TGTGCCAGCAGTGGTGCTAGCGGGAGGGCCACCTACGAGCAGTACTTC,CASSGASGRATYEQYF
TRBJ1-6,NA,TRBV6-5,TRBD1,TGTGCCAGCAGTTACGGGACAGGGAGGGATTCACCCCTCCACTTT,CASSYGTGRDSPLHF
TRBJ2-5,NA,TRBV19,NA,TGTGCCAGTAGTATAGCAGGAGGGAAAGAGACCCAGTACTTC,CASSIAGGKETQYF
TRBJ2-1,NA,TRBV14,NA,TGTGCCAGCAGCCGAGGACAGAGCGCCTACAATGAGCAGTTCTTC,CASSRGQSAYNEQFF
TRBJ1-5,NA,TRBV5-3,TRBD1,TGTGCCAGAAGCTTTGACAGGGTTGGCAATCAGCCCCAGCATTTT,CARSFDRVGNQPQHF
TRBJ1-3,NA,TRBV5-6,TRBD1,TGTGCCAGCAGCCCACTCAGGGGGCAAAGAAACACCATATATTTT,CASSPLRGQRNTIYF
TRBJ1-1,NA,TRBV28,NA,TGTGCCAGCAGTACAACAGGGTACGCTTTCTTT,CASSTTGYAFF
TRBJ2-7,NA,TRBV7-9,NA,TGTGCCAGCAGCTTAGATCGCGAGCAGTACTTC,CASSLDREQYF
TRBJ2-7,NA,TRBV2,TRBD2,TGTGCCAGCCTGGAACTAGCGGGAGGGCTTTACGAGCAGTACTTC,CASLELAGGLYEQYF
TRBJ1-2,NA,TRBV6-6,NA,TGTGCCAGCAGTTACTCGACAGGACTCTATGGCTACACCTTC,CASSYSTGLYGYTF
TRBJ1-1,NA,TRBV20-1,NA,TGCAGTGCTGCGATCACTGAAGCTTTCTTT,CSAAITEAFF